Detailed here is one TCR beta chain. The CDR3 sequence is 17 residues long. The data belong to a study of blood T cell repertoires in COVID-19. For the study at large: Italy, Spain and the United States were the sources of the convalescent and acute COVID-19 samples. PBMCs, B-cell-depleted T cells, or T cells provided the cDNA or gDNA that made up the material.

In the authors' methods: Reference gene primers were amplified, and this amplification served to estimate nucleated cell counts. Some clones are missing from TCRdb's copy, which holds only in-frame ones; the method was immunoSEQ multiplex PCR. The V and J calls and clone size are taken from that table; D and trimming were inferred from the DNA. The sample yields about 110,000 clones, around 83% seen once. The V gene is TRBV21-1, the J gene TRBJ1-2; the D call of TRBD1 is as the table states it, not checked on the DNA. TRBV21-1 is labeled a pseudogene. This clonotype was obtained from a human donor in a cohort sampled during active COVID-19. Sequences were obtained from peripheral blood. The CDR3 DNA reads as TGTGCCAGCAGCAAAACTATACTGACAGGGGAATGGGAGGGCTACACCTTC. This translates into CASSKTILTGEWEGYTF.